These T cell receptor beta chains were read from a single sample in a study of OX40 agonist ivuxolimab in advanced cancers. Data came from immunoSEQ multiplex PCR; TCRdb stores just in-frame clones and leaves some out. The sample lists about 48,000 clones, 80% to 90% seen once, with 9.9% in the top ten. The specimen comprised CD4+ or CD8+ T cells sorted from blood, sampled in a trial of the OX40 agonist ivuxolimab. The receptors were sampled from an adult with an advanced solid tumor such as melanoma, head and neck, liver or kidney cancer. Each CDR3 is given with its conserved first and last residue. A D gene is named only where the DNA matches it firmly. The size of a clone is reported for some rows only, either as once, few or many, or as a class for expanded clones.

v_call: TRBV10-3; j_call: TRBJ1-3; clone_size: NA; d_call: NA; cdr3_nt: TGTGCCATCAGCATAACTACAGGGAATGGAAACACCATATATTTT; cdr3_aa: CAISITTGNGNTIYF
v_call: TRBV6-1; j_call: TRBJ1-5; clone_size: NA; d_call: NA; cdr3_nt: TGTGCCAGCAGCGCCGGGACGATCGAGCCCCAGCATTTT; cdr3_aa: CASSAGTIEPQHF
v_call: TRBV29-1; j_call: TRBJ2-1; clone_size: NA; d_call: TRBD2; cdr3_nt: TGCAGCGTTGAAAGTTTGCGGACTAGCGGGGGAGGTGGGCAGTTCTTC; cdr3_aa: CSVESLRTSGGGGQFF
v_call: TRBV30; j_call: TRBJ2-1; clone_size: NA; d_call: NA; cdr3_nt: TGTGCCTGGACTCGGAGGCTCTCCTACAATGAGCAGTTCTTC; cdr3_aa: CAWTRRLSYNEQFF
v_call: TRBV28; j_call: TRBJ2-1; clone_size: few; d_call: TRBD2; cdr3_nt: TGTGCCAGCAGTATCATATTGGGGGGGACTAGCGGGAGGGTAAATGAGCAGTTCTTC; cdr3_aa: CASSIILGGTSGRVNEQFF
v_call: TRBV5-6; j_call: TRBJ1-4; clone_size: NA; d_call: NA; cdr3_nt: TGTGCCAGCAGCTTCTGGGGCCCTAATGAAAAACTGTTTTTT; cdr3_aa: CASSFWGPNEKLFF
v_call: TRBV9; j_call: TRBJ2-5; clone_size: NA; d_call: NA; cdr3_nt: TGTGCCAGCAGTCTACGTGGGGGACCGACCTACGAGACCCAGTACTTC; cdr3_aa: CASSLRGGPTYETQYF
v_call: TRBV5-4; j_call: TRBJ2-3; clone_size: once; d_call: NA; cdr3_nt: TGTGCCAGCAGCTTGCTTGACAGATACACAGATACGCAGTATTTT; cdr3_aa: CASSLLDRYTDTQYF
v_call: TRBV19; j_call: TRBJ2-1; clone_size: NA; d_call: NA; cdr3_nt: TGTGCCAGTAGCCTGGGTCGGAATCAGGGTGAGCAGTTCTTC; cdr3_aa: CASSLGRNQGEQFF
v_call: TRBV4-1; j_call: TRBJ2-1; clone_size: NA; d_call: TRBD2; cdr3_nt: TGCGCCAGCAGCCACGAACTAGCGGGAGGGCACAATGAGCAGTTCTTC; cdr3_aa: CASSHELAGGHNEQFF
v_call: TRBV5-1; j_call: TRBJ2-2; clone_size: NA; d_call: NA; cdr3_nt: TGCGCCAGCAGCTTGCCAGGTCCCACCGGGGAGCTGTTTTTT; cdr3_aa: CASSLPGPTGELFF
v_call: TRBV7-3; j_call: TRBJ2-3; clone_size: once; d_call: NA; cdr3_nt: TGTGCCAGCAGCTCCTCCATAGCCTCCGCAGATACGCAGTATTTT; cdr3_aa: CASSSSIASADTQYF
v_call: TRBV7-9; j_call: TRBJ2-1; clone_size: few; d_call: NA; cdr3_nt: TGTGCCAGCAGTCTAAGGGGGGGGACCTACAATGAGCAGTTCTTC; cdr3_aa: CASSLRGGTYNEQFF
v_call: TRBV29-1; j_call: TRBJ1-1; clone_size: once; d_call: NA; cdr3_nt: TGCAGCGTTGAACCCCCCGGACATTCCCTGAACACTGAAGCTTTCTTT; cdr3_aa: CSVEPPGHSLNTEAFF
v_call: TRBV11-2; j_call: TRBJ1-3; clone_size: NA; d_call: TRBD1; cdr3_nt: TGTGCCAGCGGAAAAACCGGGACAGCAACTATCTCTGGAAACACCATATATTTT; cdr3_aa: CASGKTGTATISGNTIYF
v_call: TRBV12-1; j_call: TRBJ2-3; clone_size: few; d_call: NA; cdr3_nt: TGTGCCAGCAGCACCGGGACCTCTAGCACAGATACGCAGTATTTT; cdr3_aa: CASSTGTSSTDTQYF
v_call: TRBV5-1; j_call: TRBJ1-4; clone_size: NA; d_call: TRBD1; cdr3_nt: TGCGCCAGCAGCAGAGAGACAGGGACTAATGAAAAACTGTTTTTT; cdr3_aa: CASSRETGTNEKLFF
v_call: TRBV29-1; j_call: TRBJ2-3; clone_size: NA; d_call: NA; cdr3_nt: TGCAGCGTTGAACTGAGCACAGATACGCAGTATTTT; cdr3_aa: CSVELSTDTQYF
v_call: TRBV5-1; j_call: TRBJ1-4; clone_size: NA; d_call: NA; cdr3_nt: TGCGCCAGCAGCTTGGCCTGGGCAGGGTCTAATGAAAAACTGTTTTTT; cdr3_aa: CASSLAWAGSNEKLFF
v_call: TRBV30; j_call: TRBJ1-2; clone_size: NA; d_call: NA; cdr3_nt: TGTGCCTGGAGCGTGCCGAACAGGGTCTATGGCTACACCTTC; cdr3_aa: CAWSVPNRVYGYTF
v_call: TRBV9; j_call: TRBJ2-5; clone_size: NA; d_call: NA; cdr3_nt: TGTGCCAGCAGCGTTTCTGCAGCGGCAAGCAGTGAAGAGACCCAGTACTTC; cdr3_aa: CASSVSAAASSEETQYF
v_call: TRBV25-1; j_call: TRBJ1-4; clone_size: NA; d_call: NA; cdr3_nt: TGTGCCAGCAGTGAGGTTACGGGACGGCTTAATGAAAAACTGTTTTTT; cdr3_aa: CASSEVTGRLNEKLFF
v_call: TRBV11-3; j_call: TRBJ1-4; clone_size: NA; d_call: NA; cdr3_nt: TGTGCCAGCAGCCTCCATGGGGGGTTTTTCGAAAAACTGTTTTTT; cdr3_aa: CASSLHGGFFEKLFF
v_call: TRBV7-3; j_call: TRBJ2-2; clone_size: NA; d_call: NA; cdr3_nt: TGTGCCAGCAGCCCCTCAGCGAACACCGGGGAGCTGTTTTTT; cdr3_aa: CASSPSANTGELFF
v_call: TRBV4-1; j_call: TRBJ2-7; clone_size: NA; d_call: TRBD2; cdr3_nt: TGCGCCAGCAGCCAAGATTGGAGCGGGAGGGCCAGGTACGAGCAGTACTTC; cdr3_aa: CASSQDWSGRARYEQYF
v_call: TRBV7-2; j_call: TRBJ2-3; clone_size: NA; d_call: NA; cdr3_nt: TGTGCCAGCAGAGAGGTCAGCGGTAGGGCAGATACGCAGTATTTT; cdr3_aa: CASREVSGRADTQYF